A selection of T cell receptor beta chains follows, all from one sample in a study of T-cell reconstitution after alpha-beta-depleted transplantation in children. In TCRdb, the PCR reads were re-called with MiXCR into one record per CDR3 protein. The sample carries 700,000 or so distinct CDR3 sequences, around 12% recorded once. This material consisted of PBMCs, taken before TCRalphabeta/CD19-depleted stem cell transplant. These receptors all stem from a girl aged 2-10 years with congenital amegakaryocytic thrombocytopenia, due to receive a stem cell transplant. Each CDR3 is given with its conserved first and last residue. Fields, in order: D gene, V gene, J gene, clone size, CDR3 protein, CDR3 DNA. A D gene is named only where the DNA matches it firmly. The size entry is marked missing in some rows and otherwise reads once, few, many or a size class.

d_gene: NA
v_gene: TRBV20-1
j_gene: TRBJ2-6
abundance: many
CDR3aa: CSAKASGANVLTF
CDR3nt: TGCAGTGCTAAGGCCTCTGGGGCCAACGTCCTGACTTTC

d_gene: NA
v_gene: TRBV12-3/TRBV12-4
j_gene: TRBJ1-5
abundance: many
CDR3aa: CASSSGLLRDQPQHF
CDR3nt: TGTGCCAGCAGCTCGGGACTTCTAAGGGATCAGCCCCAGCATTTT

d_gene: TRBD1
v_gene: TRBV16
j_gene: TRBJ2-1
abundance: NA
CDR3aa: CASSLLGQVGKFF
CDR3nt: TGTGCCAGCAGCCTACTGGGACAGGTGGGAAAGTTCTTC

d_gene: TRBD1
v_gene: TRBV27
j_gene: TRBJ2-5
abundance: many
CDR3aa: CASTFKVQGASIGETQYF
CDR3nt: TGTGCCAGCACCTTTAAGGTACAGGGGGCTTCAATTGGAGAGACCCAGTACTTC

d_gene: TRBD2
v_gene: TRBV20-1
j_gene: TRBJ2-6
abundance: many
CDR3aa: CSARGKGASGFSGANVLTF
CDR3nt: TGCAGTGCTAGGGGCAAAGGAGCTAGCGGTTTCTCTGGGGCCAACGTCCTGACTTTC

d_gene: TRBD1
v_gene: TRBV5-6
j_gene: TRBJ1-1
abundance: many
CDR3aa: CASSRTGWGTEAFF
CDR3nt: TGTGCCAGCAGCCGGACAGGTTGGGGCACTGAAGCTTTCTTT

d_gene: NA
v_gene: TRBV30
j_gene: TRBJ2-1
abundance: NA
CDR3aa: CAWSPGGPYNEQFF
CDR3nt: TGTGCCTGGAGTCCCGGAGGTCCTTACAATGAGCAGTTCTTC

d_gene: TRBD1
v_gene: TRBV10-2
j_gene: TRBJ1-1
abundance: many
CDR3aa: CASSEDSSGGPYTEAFF
CDR3nt: TGCGCCAGCAGTGAGGACAGTTCAGGGGGACCGTACACTGAAGCTTTCTTT

d_gene: NA
v_gene: TRBV7-9
j_gene: TRBJ1-2
abundance: NA
CDR3aa: CASSLEQGVRNGYTF
CDR3nt: TGTGCCAGCAGCTTAGAACAGGGAGTTCGAAATGGCTACACCTTC

d_gene: NA
v_gene: TRBV7-9
j_gene: TRBJ2-7
abundance: NA
CDR3aa: CASGLPFSGTYEQYF
CDR3nt: TGTGCCAGCGGCTTACCGTTTTCGGGAACCTACGAGCAGTACTTC

d_gene: TRBD1
v_gene: TRBV12-3/TRBV12-4
j_gene: TRBJ2-7
abundance: NA
CDR3aa: CASRLTTGEGLYEQYF
CDR3nt: TGTGCCAGCAGATTGACGACAGGGGAAGGCCTCTACGAGCAGTACTTC

d_gene: NA
v_gene: TRBV29-1
j_gene: TRBJ2-5
abundance: few
CDR3aa: CSVARDGETQYF
CDR3nt: TGCAGCGTTGCCAGAGACGGGGAGACCCAGTACTTC

d_gene: NA
v_gene: TRBV6-1
j_gene: TRBJ2-5
abundance: many
CDR3aa: CASSPTVLGVETQYF
CDR3nt: TGTGCCAGCAGTCCGACGGTGTTGGGGGTTGAGACCCAGTACTTC

d_gene: NA
v_gene: TRBV18
j_gene: TRBJ1-2
abundance: NA
CDR3aa: CASSPIPRPTEGYTF
CDR3nt: TGTGCCAGCTCACCAATCCCCAGGCCTACTGAAGGCTACACCTTC

d_gene: NA
v_gene: TRBV6-6
j_gene: TRBJ2-7
abundance: many
CDR3aa: CASNHRLGYEQYF
CDR3nt: TGTGCCAGCAATCACAGGCTGGGGTACGAGCAGTACTTC

d_gene: NA
v_gene: TRBV20-1
j_gene: TRBJ2-7
abundance: many
CDR3aa: CSARGTSFSYEQYF
CDR3nt: TGCAGTGCTAGGGGGACCTCCTTTTCCTACGAGCAGTACTTC

d_gene: NA
v_gene: TRBV20-1
j_gene: TRBJ2-1
abundance: NA
CDR3aa: CSATPSESNSYNEQFF
CDR3nt: TGCAGTGCTACCCCTAGCGAATCTAACTCCTACAATGAGCAGTTCTTC

d_gene: NA
v_gene: TRBV29-1
j_gene: TRBJ2-7
abundance: many
CDR3aa: CSPAVTEVYEQYF
CDR3nt: TGCAGCCCCGCGGTTACGGAGGTTTACGAGCAGTACTTC

d_gene: TRBD2
v_gene: TRBV5-1
j_gene: TRBJ2-2
abundance: many
CDR3aa: CASSLVGLAGNTGELFF
CDR3nt: TGCGCCAGCAGCTTAGTCGGACTAGCGGGGAACACCGGGGAGCTGTTTTTT

d_gene: TRBD2
v_gene: TRBV5-5
j_gene: TRBJ2-7
abundance: few
CDR3aa: CASSGPGLAGPLSYEQYF
CDR3nt: TGTGCCAGCAGCGGACCGGGACTAGCGGGACCTTTATCCTACGAGCAGTACTTC

d_gene: TRBD2
v_gene: TRBV20-1
j_gene: TRBJ2-5
abundance: NA
CDR3aa: CSARALAGKETQYF
CDR3nt: TGCAGTGCTAGAGCTCTAGCGGGAAAAGAGACCCAGTACTTC

d_gene: NA
v_gene: TRBV12-3/TRBV12-4
j_gene: TRBJ2-3
abundance: NA
CDR3aa: CASTGQEADTQYF
CDR3nt: TGTGCCAGCACTGGCCAGGAAGCAGATACGCAGTATTTT

d_gene: NA
v_gene: TRBV5-8
j_gene: TRBJ2-3
abundance: many
CDR3aa: CASSLGTRGGDTQYF
CDR3nt: TGTGCCAGCAGCTTGGGAACCAGGGGGGGAGATACGCAGTATTTT

d_gene: TRBD2
v_gene: TRBV7-9
j_gene: TRBJ2-5
abundance: NA
CDR3aa: CASSPWTSGIQETQYF
CDR3nt: TGTGCCAGCAGCCCTTGGACTAGCGGAATCCAAGAGACCCAGTACTTC

d_gene: NA
v_gene: TRBV29-1
j_gene: TRBJ2-5
abundance: NA
CDR3aa: CSVAPVGETQYF
CDR3nt: TGCAGCGTTGCCCCAGTCGGGGAGACCCAGTACTTC

d_gene: TRBD1
v_gene: TRBV6-1
j_gene: TRBJ1-5
abundance: few
CDR3aa: CASKTGGGTNQPQHF
CDR3nt: TGTGCCAGCAAAACAGGGGGGGGCACCAATCAGCCCCAGCATTTT

d_gene: NA
v_gene: TRBV12-3/TRBV12-4
j_gene: TRBJ1-1
abundance: many
CDR3aa: CASSLFQGNLDTEAFF
CDR3nt: TGTGCCAGCAGTTTATTTCAGGGAAATTTGGACACTGAAGCTTTCTTT

d_gene: TRBD2
v_gene: TRBV4-1
j_gene: TRBJ2-1
abundance: many
CDR3aa: CASSQILAGSAYNEQFF
CDR3nt: TGCGCCAGCAGCCAAATCCTAGCGGGATCTGCCTACAATGAGCAGTTCTTC

d_gene: NA
v_gene: TRBV12-3/TRBV12-4
j_gene: TRBJ2-7
abundance: many
CDR3aa: CASGHRRSYEQYF
CDR3nt: TGTGCCAGCGGTCACCGACGGTCCTACGAGCAGTACTTC

d_gene: NA
v_gene: TRBV7-9
j_gene: TRBJ1-2
abundance: many
CDR3aa: CASSRGVGIGPNYGYTF
CDR3nt: TGTGCCAGCAGCCGCGGGGTCGGCATTGGTCCTAACTATGGCTACACCTTC

d_gene: NA
v_gene: TRBV25-1
j_gene: TRBJ2-2
abundance: many
CDR3aa: CASSGASGELFF
CDR3nt: TGTGCCAGCAGTGGGGCTTCCGGGGAGCTGTTTTTT

d_gene: NA
v_gene: TRBV7-9
j_gene: TRBJ2-7
abundance: few
CDR3aa: CASRDSAAYEQYF
CDR3nt: TGTGCCAGCCGGGACTCAGCAGCCTACGAGCAGTACTTC

d_gene: NA
v_gene: TRBV7-9
j_gene: TRBJ1-1
abundance: few
CDR3aa: CASSPLIPEAFF
CDR3nt: TGTGCCAGCAGCCCCCTGATCCCTGAAGCTTTCTTT

d_gene: NA
v_gene: TRBV20-1
j_gene: TRBJ2-3
abundance: NA
CDR3aa: CSVWYTDTQYF
CDR3nt: TGCAGTGTATGGTACACAGATACGCAGTATTTT

d_gene: NA
v_gene: TRBV20-1
j_gene: TRBJ2-1
abundance: many
CDR3aa: CSARDPGLSYNEQFF
CDR3nt: TGCAGTGCTAGAGATCCGGGACTCAGCTACAATGAGCAGTTCTTC

d_gene: NA
v_gene: TRBV18
j_gene: TRBJ2-1
abundance: NA
CDR3aa: CASSPASRAGEQFF
CDR3nt: TGTGCCAGCTCACCAGCTAGCCGCGCTGGTGAGCAGTTCTTC

d_gene: NA
v_gene: TRBV5-1
j_gene: TRBJ2-7
abundance: many
CDR3aa: CASTSGTHLGEQYF
CDR3nt: TGCGCCAGCACATCCGGGACACATTTGGGCGAGCAGTACTTC

d_gene: TRBD2
v_gene: TRBV12-3/TRBV12-4
j_gene: TRBJ2-3
abundance: many
CDR3aa: CASKRSLGLAGSTDTQYF
CDR3nt: TGTGCCAGCAAGCGCTCCCTGGGACTAGCGGGATCCACAGATACGCAGTATTTT

d_gene: NA
v_gene: TRBV27
j_gene: TRBJ2-7
abundance: many
CDR3aa: CASSPLLPKDEQYF
CDR3nt: TGTGCCAGCAGTCCTCTACTTCCTAAGGACGAGCAGTACTTC

d_gene: TRBD2
v_gene: TRBV10-3
j_gene: TRBJ2-3
abundance: once
CDR3aa: CAISGGLAGGSDTQYF
CDR3nt: TGTGCCATCAGTGGAGGACTAGCGGGAGGGTCAGATACGCAGTATTTT

d_gene: NA
v_gene: TRBV7-8
j_gene: TRBJ2-1
abundance: many
CDR3aa: CASSLMGTGNNEQFF
CDR3nt: TGTGCCAGCAGCTTAATGGGTACCGGAAACAATGAGCAGTTCTTC

d_gene: NA
v_gene: TRBV5-1
j_gene: TRBJ2-3
abundance: many
CDR3aa: CASSLVSVPFSVTDTQYF
CDR3nt: TGCGCCAGCAGCTTGGTCTCAGTTCCTTTTAGCGTCACAGATACGCAGTATTTT

d_gene: TRBD1
v_gene: TRBV6-2/TRBV6-3
j_gene: TRBJ1-1
abundance: few
CDR3aa: CASSYSSFGGGGASNTEAFF
CDR3nt: TGTGCCAGCAGTTACTCGAGTTTTGGTGGAGGGGGCGCTTCGAACACTGAAGCTTTCTTT